Sequencing of this TCR beta chain was carried out in a study of cytomegalovirus exposure and HLA in healthy donors. The overall study: There were 70 million to 95 million unique TCRs (from HLA-typed donors) in an early data release.

Germline values: CDR1 SNHLY, CDR2 FYNNEI. V lost 1 base and J 2 bases, leaving 12 bases between the germline ends. The CDR3 extends over 16 amino acids. To note about this clone: Its antigen remains unidentified.

The PCR contained 60 Vbeta and 13 Jbeta primers. The method was immunoSEQ multiplex PCR; TCRdb's version includes in-frame clones alone and lacks a portion of them. Seen here are approximately 100,000 clones, under 85% observed once, and the top ten hold approximately 11%. Whole-study results and caveats: Overall, about 160 TCR beta chains were annotated as cytomegalovirus-associated. Some V segments could not be told apart, so they were left out, TRBV6-2 and TRBV6-3 among them.

The sequence derives from a man aged 18 to 35 in good health and CMV-seropositive. The chain couples TRBV2 to TRBJ1-5; no clear D. Specimen: PBMCs. The CDR3 loop is CASSEVSVLGNQPQHF. CDR3 nucleotides: TGTGCCAGCAGTGAAGTTTCGGTCCTGGGCAATCAGCCCCAGCATTTT.